A single sample is the source of the 20 T cell receptor beta chains below, sequenced in a study of cytomegalovirus exposure and HLA in healthy donors. Vbeta (60) and Jbeta (13) primers were used in the PCR. Only in-frame clones appear in the TCRdb table, and some are missing; sequencing was by immunoSEQ multiplex PCR. The sample has about 200,000 clones, approximately 85% seen once. The specimen sequenced was PBMCs. These receptors originate from a woman between 50 and 59 years old in good health and CMV-seronegative.

This clone was seen a few times. J is TRBJ1-2 and V is TRBV6-4; 7 positions agree with TRBD1. The CDR3 runs to 13 residues. V lost 3 bases and J lost 6; bases outside the gene matches: 4. Germline V gene data show CDR1 as MRHNA and CDR2 as SNTAGT. CDR3 in amino acids: CASSEGQGDGYTF. The CDR3 nucleotides are TGTGCCAGCAGTGAGGGGCAGGGGGATGGCTACACCTTC.

The V and J genes are TRBV9 and TRBJ2-4; TRBD2 matches 14 bases. Germline CDR1 reads SGDLS; CDR2 reads YYNGEE. V shed 4 bases, J shed 12 bases, and the junction held 15 bases outside the gene matches. CDR3 length equals 17 residues. The CDR3 region has the DNA TGTGCCAGCAGCCTGGGACTAGCGGGGGTCAATACGGGAACTCAGTACTTC. Translated: CASSLGLAGVNTGTQYF.

V is TRBV30 and J is TRBJ1-1; no definite D call. Germline V gene data show CDR1 as GTSNPN and CDR2 as SVGIG (reference sequence). The CDR3 length is 14 residues. V gave up 0 bases and J gave up 9 bases, with 17 bases separating them. The CDR3 here is CAWSVNARAAQAFF. The CDR3 coding sequence is TGTGCCTGGAGTGTAAATGCGCGGGCGGCGCAAGCTTTCTTT. The whole variable domain, filled in from reference TRBV30 and TRBJ1-1, reads SQTIHQWPATLVQPVGSPLSLECTVEGTSNPNLYWYRQAAGRGLQLLFYSVGIGQISSEVPQNLSASRPQDRQFILSSKKLLLSDSGFYLCAWSVNARAAQAFFGQGTRLTVV.

The chain uses TRBV25-1 and TRBJ1-2, with a weak D call TRBD1 (5 bases). Looked up from germline, CDR1 is MGHDK and CDR2 is SYGVNS. The CDR3 loop spans 15 amino acids. Trimming pared 4 bases from V and 6 bases from J, leaving 18 bases between. The CDR3: CASSAILWGGNGYTF. CDR3 nucleotides: TGTGCCAGCAGTGCGATTCTTTGGGGGGGGAATGGCTACACCTTC.

This rearrangement joins TRBV5-4 to TRBJ1-6; 7 nucleotides agree with TRBD1. Trimming took 6 bases from V and 3 from J; bases not matched to a gene: 9. The CDR3 has 16 residues. Germline CDR1 is SGHNT and CDR2 is YYREEE (reference sequence). CDR3 in DNA: TGTGCCAGCACCCTAAGACAGGGCGTCTATAATTCACCCCTCCACTTT. As protein: CASTLRQGVYNSPLHF.

This clone has only one observation. The chain couples TRBV6-6 to TRBJ1-1; D uncertain. This CDR3 region has 13 residues. Germline-derived CDR1 and CDR2 are MNHNY and SVGAGI (reference sequence). V was cut by 2 bases and J by 3 bases, with 7 bases left in between. The chain's CDR3 is CASSYGEDTEAFF. As DNA, the CDR3 is TGTGCCAGCAGTTACGGGGAGGACACTGAAGCTTTCTTT.

The chain uses TRBV28 and TRBJ2-5; TRBD1 agrees at 7 bases. Germline CDR1 is MDHEN and CDR2 is SYDVKM. The CDR3 covers 15 residues. V dropped 5 bases and J dropped 3; count of bases not matched to a gene: 9. CDR3 loop: CASSLQGTAKETQYF. The CDR3 DNA is TGTGCCAGCAGTCTACAGGGGACGGCAAAAGAGACCCAGTACTTC.

The chain combines TRBV19 with TRBJ2-2; 9 bases match TRBD2. The germline CDR1 and CDR2 sequences are LNHDA and SQIVND (reference sequence). The CDR3 is made up of 15 amino acids. Trimming took 4 bases from V and 6 from J; bases not matched to a gene: 6. The CDR3 loop is CASSRNSGSPGELFF. The CDR3 nucleotides read TGTGCCAGTAGTAGAAATAGCGGGAGCCCCGGGGAGCTGTTTTTT.

The V call is TRBV4-2, the J call TRBJ2-7, with 11 positions matching TRBD2. Germline-derived CDR1 and CDR2 are LGHNA and YNFKEQ. The length of the CDR3 is 14 residues. After removal of 4 bases from V and 6 bases from J, the junction contained 5 bases not matched to a gene. DNA for the CDR3: TGTGCCAGCAGCCCAACCGGGACTAGCGGCGAGCAGTACTTC. Protein product: CASSPTGTSGEQYF.

This chain connects TRBV28 to TRBJ1-1, with 8 nucleotides matching TRBD1. Germline V lookup: CDR1 MDHEN, CDR2 SYDVKM. The ends lost 5 bases at V and 5 bases at J; junction bases unmatched: 13. The CDR3 is 16 amino acids. The CDR3 loop is CASSTRTGPGSTEAFF. CDR3 nucleotide sequence: TGTGCCAGCAGTACCAGGACAGGGCCTGGTAGTACTGAAGCTTTCTTT.

This clone appeared a few times. The sample contains more than one DNA sequence encoding this CDR3. This chain joins TRBV5-1 and TRBJ2-1; possible D gene TRBD2, 5 bases. Germline values: CDR1 SGHRS, CDR2 YFSETQ. Deletions cut 0 bases from V and 4 bases from J, with 8 bases between. This CDR3 contains 14 residues. DNA for the CDR3: TGCGCCAGCAGCTTGGGAGGGAGTTACAATGAGCAGTTCTTC. Translation: CASSLGGSYNEQFF. The full variable domain, its missing parts supplied by reference TRBV5-1 and TRBJ2-1, is KAGVTQTPRYLIKTRGQQVTLSCSPISGHRSVSWYQQTPGQGLQFLFEYFSETQRNKGNFPGRFSGRQFSNSRSEMNVSTLELGDSALYLCASSLGGSYNEQFFGPGTRLTVL.

The chain is built from TRBV5-1 and TRBJ2-7; D may be TRBD1 (5 bases). CDR3 length equals 12 residues. Trimming cost V 7 bases and J 0 bases, with 8 bases left between them. Germline V gene data show CDR1 as SGHRS and CDR2 as YFSETQ. CDR3 nucleotide sequence: TGCGCCAGCCCAGGGTACTCCTACGAGCAGTACTTC. Its translation is CASPGYSYEQYF. The full variable domain, its missing parts supplied by reference TRBV5-1 and TRBJ2-7, is KAGVTQTPRYLIKTRGQQVTLSCSPISGHRSVSWYQQTPGQGLQFLFEYFSETQRNKGNFPGRFSGRQFSNSRSEMNVSTLELGDSALYLCASPGYSYEQYFGPGTRLTVT.

The chain couples TRBV6-1 to TRBJ1-5; tentative D call: TRBD1 (6 bases). CDR3 length: 14 residues. V lost 1 base and J 5 bases, leaving 9 bases between the germline ends. CDR1 and CDR2 (germline): MNHNS, SASEGT. CDR3 protein: CASSEGAGDQPQHF. The DNA of the CDR3 is TGTGCCAGCAGTGAAGGGGCAGGGGATCAGCCCCAGCATTTT.

V and J are TRBV5-8 and TRBJ2-1; D is unclear. There are 17 residues in the CDR3. The germline CDR1 and CDR2 sequences are SGHTS and YDEGEE. The V end lost 1 base, the J end lost 1 base, and 15 bases lay between the germline ends. The CDR3 sequence is CASSLSTYSRSYNEQFF. The CDR3 DNA reads as TGTGCCAGCAGCTTGTCTACCTACTCCAGGTCCTACAATGAGCAGTTCTTC.

In this sample, this clone turned up once. V gene TRBV25-1 combines with J gene TRBJ1-2, with D possibly matching TRBD1 (6 bases). The CDR3 contains 14 residues. CDR1 is MGHDK, CDR2 SYGVNS, per germline. Trimming removed 2 bases from V and 8 bases from J, with 15 bases in between. The CDR3 loop is CASSEVGGAGGYTF. CDR3 bases: TGTGCCAGCAGTGAAGTCGGGGGGGCTGGGGGCTACACCTTC.

The chain uses TRBV28 and TRBJ2-2, with 10 bases matching TRBD2. The CDR3 spans 16 residues. Trimming cost V 5 bases and J 7 bases; bases outside gene matches: 10. Germline V gives CDR1 MDHEN, CDR2 SYDVKM. This CDR3 reads CASSQLAGGYGGELFF. The CDR3 region has the DNA TGTGCCAGCAGTCAATTAGCGGGAGGATATGGCGGGGAGCTGTTTTTT.

The J gene is TRBJ2-3, the V gene TRBV5-1; TRBD2 matches at 11 bases. This CDR3 contains 17 residues. CDR1 is SGHRS, CDR2 YFSETQ, per germline. V gave up 1 base and J gave up 0 bases; unmatched junction bases: 4. The CDR3: CASSLSSGGFSTDTQYF. In DNA form, the CDR3 reads TGCGCCAGCAGCTTGTCTAGCGGGGGGTTTAGCACAGATACGCAGTATTTT.

The J gene is TRBJ2-2, the V gene TRBV7-9; TRBD2 matches at 7 bases. The junction had 9 bases not matched to a gene; V was cut back by 3 bases and J by 5 bases. Germline V gene data show CDR1 as SEHNR and CDR2 as FQNEAQ (reference sequence). The CDR3 is 16 amino acids. The CDR3 coding sequence is TGTGCCAGCAGCTTTTGGGCGGGAGCCATGACCGGGGAGCTGTTTTTT. As protein: CASSFWAGAMTGELFF.

The table lists this clone with a count of one. The chain couples TRBV6-1 to TRBJ1-2; no clear D. The germline gives CDR1 MNHNS, CDR2 SASEGT. V shed 8 bases and J shed 1 base, with 14 bases lying between them. The CDR3 is 14 residues long. For the CDR3, the DNA is TGTGCCAGCCTCCGAGGAGATCTTAACTATGGCTACACCTTC. It yields the protein CASLRGDLNYGYTF.

This sequence joins TRBV28 and TRBJ2-7, with a weak D call TRBD2 (6 bases). CDR1 and CDR2 from the germline V gene are MDHEN and SYDVKM. Deletions cut 8 bases from V and 7 bases from J, with 9 bases between. The CDR3 spans 10 residues. The CDR3 reads CASSGREQYF. DNA for the CDR3: TGTGCCAGCTCAGGGAGGGAGCAGTACTTC.